This T cell receptor beta chain was identified in a study of blood T cell repertoires in COVID-19. Across the study: Sites across the United States, Italy and Spain contributed samples from acute and convalescent COVID-19. Sample material is recorded as cDNA or gDNA derived from T cells, B-cell-depleted T cells, or PBMCs.

The CDR3 runs 18 residues. With V trimmed by 3 bases and J by 9 bases, 20 bases remained unmatched. CDR1 and CDR2 (germline): LGHNA, YNFKEQ. This clone appeared a single time. Original processing methods: Estimates of nucleated cell counts were drawn from the amplification of reference gene primers. Profiled with immunoSEQ multiplex PCR; TCRdb holds only in-frame clones, not every one. The D gene and trimming were derived from the DNA, and the V and J assignments and clone size from that table. The sample contains around 100,000 clones, roughly 85% of which appear only once. The chain carries TRBV4-2 and TRBJ2-5; TRBD1 agrees at 9 bases. The sequence derives from a man aged 40-50 years with acute or convalescent COVID-19. Specimen: peripheral blood. The CDR3 loop reads CASSQAGTGSIGTESQYF. The CDR3 DNA reads as TGTGCCAGCAGCCAGGCCGGGACAGGGTCTATTGGTACGGAGTCCCAGTACTTC.